The T cell receptor beta chain described here comes from a study of blood T cells in healthy people across ages. Per germline, CDR1 LNHNV and CDR2 YYDKDF (reference sequence). The CDR3 is made up of 16 amino acids. As for this clonotype: The antigen is undetermined. One end of the junction is discordant with germline, which a read error may explain.

Study results and caveats: As age increased, TCR beta diversity per million T cells fell in a roughly linear fashion. Donors of long life had a larger count of naive CD4+ cells and greater diversity than aged donors.

Together with a sample-barcoded 5' primer, a J-beta primer mix was included in a second PCR lasting roughly 6 to 12 cycles. TCRdb recomputed calls from the 5' RACE reads with MiXCR, one row per CDR3 protein. Among 540,000 or so distinct CDR3 sequences listed, approximately 25% were seen once. These data are also associated with another study on T cells of mothers and their children.

This receptor was identified in a boy younger than 18 in good health. This chain connects TRBV15 to TRBJ2-4; 15 nucleotides line up with TRBD2. Sequencing was performed on blood. The CDR3 sequence: CATSRGTSGGENIQYF. The CDR3 region has the DNA TGTGCCACCAGCAGAGGGACTAGCGGGGGGGAAAACATTCAATACTTC. Full variable domain (rest looked up from reference TRBV15 and TRBJ2-4): DAMVIQNPRYQVTQFGKPVTLSCSQTLNHNVMYWYQQKSSQAPKLLFHYYDKDFNNEADTPDNFQSRRPNTSFCFLDIRSPGLGDTAMYLCATSRGTSGGENIQYFGAGTRLSVL.